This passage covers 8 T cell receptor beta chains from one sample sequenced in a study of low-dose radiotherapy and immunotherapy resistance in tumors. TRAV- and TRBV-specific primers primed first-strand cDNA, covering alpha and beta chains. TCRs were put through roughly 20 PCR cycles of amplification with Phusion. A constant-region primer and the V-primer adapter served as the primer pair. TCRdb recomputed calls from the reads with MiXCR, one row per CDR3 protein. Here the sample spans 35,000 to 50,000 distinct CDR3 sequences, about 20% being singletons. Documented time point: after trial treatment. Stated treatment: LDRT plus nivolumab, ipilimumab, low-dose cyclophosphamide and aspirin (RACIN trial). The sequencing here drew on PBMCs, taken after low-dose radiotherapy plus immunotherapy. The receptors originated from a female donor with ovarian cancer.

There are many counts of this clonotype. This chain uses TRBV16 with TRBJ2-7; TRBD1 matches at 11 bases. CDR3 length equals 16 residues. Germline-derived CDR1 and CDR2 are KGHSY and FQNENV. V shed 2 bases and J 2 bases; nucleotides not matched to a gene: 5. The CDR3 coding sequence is TGTGCCAGCAGCCAAGACAGGACAGGGGGCACCTACGAGCAGTACTTC. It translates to CASSQDRTGGTYEQYF. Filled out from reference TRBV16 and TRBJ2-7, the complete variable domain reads GEEVAQTPKHLVRGEGQKAKLYCAPIKGHSYVFWYQQVLKNEFKFLISFQNENVFDETGMPKERFSAKCLPNSPCSLEIQATKLEDSAVYFCASSQDRTGGTYEQYFGPGTRLTVT.

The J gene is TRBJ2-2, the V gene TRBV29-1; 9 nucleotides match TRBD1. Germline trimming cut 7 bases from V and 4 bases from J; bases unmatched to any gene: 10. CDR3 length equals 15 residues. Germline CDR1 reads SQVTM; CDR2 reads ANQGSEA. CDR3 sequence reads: CSATAGTGLTGELFF. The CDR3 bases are TGCAGCGCCACAGCCGGGACAGGGCTCACCGGGGAGCTGTTTTTT.

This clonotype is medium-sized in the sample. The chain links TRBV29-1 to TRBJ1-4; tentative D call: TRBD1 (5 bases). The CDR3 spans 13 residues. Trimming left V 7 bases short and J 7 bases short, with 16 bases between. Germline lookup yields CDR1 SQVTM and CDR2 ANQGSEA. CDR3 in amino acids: CSASGSRGEKLFF. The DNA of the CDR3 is TGCAGCGCCTCAGGGAGTCGAGGTGAAAAACTGTTTTTT.

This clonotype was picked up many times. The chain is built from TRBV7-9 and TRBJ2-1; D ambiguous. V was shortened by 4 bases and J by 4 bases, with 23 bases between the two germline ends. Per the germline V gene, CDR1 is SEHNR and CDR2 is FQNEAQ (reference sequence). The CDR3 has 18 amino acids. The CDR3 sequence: CASSYLSAKGVAYNEQFF. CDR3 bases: TGTGCCAGCAGCTACCTTAGTGCCAAGGGTGTCGCGTACAATGAGCAGTTCTTC.

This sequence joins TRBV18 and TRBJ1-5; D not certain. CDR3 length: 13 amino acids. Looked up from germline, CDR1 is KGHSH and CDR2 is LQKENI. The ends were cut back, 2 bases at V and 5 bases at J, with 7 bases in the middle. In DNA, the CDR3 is TGTGCCAGCTCACCAAGTAGGGATCAGCCCCAGCATTTT. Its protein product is CASSPSRDQPQHF.

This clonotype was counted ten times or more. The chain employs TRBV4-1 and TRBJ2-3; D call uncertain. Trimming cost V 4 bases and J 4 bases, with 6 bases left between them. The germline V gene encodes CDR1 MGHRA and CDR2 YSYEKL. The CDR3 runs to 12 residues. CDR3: CASSPQADTQYF. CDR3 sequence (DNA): TGCGCCAGCAGCCCCCAGGCAGATACGCAGTATTTT.

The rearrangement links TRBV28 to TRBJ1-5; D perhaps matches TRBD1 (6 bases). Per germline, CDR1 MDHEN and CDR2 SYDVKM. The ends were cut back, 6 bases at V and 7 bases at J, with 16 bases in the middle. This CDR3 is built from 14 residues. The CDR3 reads CASSPPGARQPQHF. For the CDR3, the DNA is TGTGCCAGCAGCCCGCCGGGGGCGAGACAGCCCCAGCATTTT.

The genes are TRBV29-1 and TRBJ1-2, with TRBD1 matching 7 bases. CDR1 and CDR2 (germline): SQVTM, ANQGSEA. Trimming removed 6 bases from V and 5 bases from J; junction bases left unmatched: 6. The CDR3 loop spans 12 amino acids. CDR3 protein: CSVVAGGYGYTF. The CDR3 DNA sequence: TGCAGCGTCGTAGCAGGGGGGTATGGCTACACCTTC. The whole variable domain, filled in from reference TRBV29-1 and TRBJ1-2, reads SAVISQKPSRDICQRGTSLTIQCQVDSQVTMMFWYRQQPGQSLTLIATANQGSEATYESGFVIDKFPISRPNLTFSTLTVSNMSPEDSSIYLCSVVAGGYGYTFGSGTRLTVV.